This TCR beta chain is drawn from a study of CD8+ T cells in alopecia areata. TCR sequencing used cDNA made by reverse transcription of extracted RNA. Profiling relied on immunoSEQ multiplex PCR, and the TCRdb table lists in-frame clones only, not all of them. This table has roughly 250,000 clones, 67% appearing once. This clone was seen only once. CDR1 LGHNA and CDR2 YNFKEQ come from the germline V gene. The CDR3 sequence is 17 residues long. V was pared by 2 bases and J by 4 bases, with 15 bases between. The receptor was derived from a human donor with alopecia areata. This rearrangement joins TRBV4-2 to TRBJ2-6, with TRBD2 as a possible D gene (5 bases). Sequenced here: CD4+ T cells sorted from blood, sampled at week 0. This CDR3 is CASSQSGEGWGANVLTF. CDR3 coding DNA: TGTGCCAGCAGCCAATCCGGGGAAGGATGGGGGGCCAACGTCCTGACTTTC.